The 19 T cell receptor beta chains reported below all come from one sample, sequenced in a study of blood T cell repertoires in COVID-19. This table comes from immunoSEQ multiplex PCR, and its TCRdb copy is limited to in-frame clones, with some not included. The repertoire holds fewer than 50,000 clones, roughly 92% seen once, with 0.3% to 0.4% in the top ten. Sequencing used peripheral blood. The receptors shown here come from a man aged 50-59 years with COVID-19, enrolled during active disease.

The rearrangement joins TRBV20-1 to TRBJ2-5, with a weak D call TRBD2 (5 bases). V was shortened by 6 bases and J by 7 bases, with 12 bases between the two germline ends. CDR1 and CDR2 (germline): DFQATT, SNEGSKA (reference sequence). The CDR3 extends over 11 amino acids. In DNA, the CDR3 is TGCAGTGCCCGGACTCTTGGGACCCAGTACTTC. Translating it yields CSARTLGTQYF.

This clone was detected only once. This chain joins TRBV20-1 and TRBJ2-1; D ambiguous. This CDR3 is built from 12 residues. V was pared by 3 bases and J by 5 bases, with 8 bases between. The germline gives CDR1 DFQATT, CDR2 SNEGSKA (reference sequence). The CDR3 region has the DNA TGCAGTGCTAGTAAACCAGACAATGAGCAGTTCTTC. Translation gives CSASKPDNEQFF.

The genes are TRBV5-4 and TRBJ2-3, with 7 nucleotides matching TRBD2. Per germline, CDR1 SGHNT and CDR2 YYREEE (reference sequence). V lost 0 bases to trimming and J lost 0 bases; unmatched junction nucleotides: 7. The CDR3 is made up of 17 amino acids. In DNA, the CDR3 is TGTGCCAGCAGCTTGGCCTCGATGGGACTAAGCACAGATACGCAGTATTTT. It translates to CASSLASMGLSTDTQYF.

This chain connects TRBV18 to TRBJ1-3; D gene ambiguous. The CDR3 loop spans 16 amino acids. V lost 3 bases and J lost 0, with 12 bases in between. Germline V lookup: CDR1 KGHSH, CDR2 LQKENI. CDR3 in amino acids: CASSPSTSSSGNTIYF. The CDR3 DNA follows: TGTGCCAGCTCACCTAGCACTTCGTCCTCTGGAAACACCATATATTTT.

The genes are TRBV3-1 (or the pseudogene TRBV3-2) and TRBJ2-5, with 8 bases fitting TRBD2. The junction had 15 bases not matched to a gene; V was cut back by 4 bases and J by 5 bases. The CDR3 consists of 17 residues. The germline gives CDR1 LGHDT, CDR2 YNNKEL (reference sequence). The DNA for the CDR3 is TGTGCCAGCAGCCGAAACGATATAGCGGGAAGGCGGGAGACCCAGTACTTC. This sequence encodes CASSRNDIAGRRETQYF.

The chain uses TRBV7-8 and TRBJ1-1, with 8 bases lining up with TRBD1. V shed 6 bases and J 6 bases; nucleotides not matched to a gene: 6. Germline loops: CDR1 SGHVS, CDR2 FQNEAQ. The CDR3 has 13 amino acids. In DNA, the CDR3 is TGTGCCAGCAGTAAGGACAGGGTACCTGAAGCTTTCTTT. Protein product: CASSKDRVPEAFF.

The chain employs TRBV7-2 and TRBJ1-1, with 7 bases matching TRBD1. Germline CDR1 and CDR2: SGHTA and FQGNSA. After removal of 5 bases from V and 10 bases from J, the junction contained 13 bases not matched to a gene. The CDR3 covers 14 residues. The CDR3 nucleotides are TGTGCCAGCAGCCCTTCGCGACAGGGCCGATCAGCTTTCTTT. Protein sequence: CASSPSRQGRSAFF. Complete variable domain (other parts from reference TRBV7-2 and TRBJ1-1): GAGVSQSPSNKVTEKGKDVELRCDPISGHTALYWYRQSLGQGLEFLIYFQGNSAPDKSGLPSDRFSAERTGGSVSTLTIQRTQQEDSAVYLCASSPSRQGRSAFFGQGTRLTVV.

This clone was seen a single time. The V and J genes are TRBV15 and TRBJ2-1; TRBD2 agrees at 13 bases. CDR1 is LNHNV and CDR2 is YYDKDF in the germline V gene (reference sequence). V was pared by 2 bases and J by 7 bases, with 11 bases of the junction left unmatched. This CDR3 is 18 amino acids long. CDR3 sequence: CATSRPLRTSGSGNEQFF. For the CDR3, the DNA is TGTGCCACCAGCAGACCTCTTCGGACTAGCGGGAGTGGGAATGAGCAGTTCTTC.

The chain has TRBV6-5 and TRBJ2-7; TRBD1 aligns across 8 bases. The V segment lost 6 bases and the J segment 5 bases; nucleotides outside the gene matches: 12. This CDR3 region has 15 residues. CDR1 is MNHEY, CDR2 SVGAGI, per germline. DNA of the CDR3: TGTGCCAGCAGCCCCCCGGACAGGGTCACCCACGAGCAGTACTTC. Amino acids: CASSPPDRVTHEQYF.

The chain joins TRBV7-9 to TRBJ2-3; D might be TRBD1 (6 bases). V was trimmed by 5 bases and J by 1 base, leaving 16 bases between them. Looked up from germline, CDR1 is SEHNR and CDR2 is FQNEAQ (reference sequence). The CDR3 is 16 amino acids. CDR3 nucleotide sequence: TGTGCCAGCAGCACGAGGACAGTCGCGGGCACAGATACGCAGTATTTT. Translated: CASSTRTVAGTDTQYF. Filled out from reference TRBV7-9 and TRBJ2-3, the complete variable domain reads DTGVSQNPRHKITKRGQNVTFRCDPISEHNRLYWYRQTLGQGPEFLTYFQNEAQLEKSRLLSDRFSAERPKGSFSTLEIQRTEQGDSAMYLCASSTRTVAGTDTQYFGPGTRLTVL.

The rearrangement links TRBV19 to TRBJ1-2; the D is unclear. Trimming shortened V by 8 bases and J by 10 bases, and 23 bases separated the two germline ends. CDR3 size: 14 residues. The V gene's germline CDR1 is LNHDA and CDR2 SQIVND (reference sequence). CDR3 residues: CASCLSGYPTDYTF. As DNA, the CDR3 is TGTGCCAGTTGTCTCTCAGGTTATCCTACGGACTACACCTTC.

The DNA of the CDR3 is TGTGCCAGCAGCTTAGTTGGAGGGAACACTGAAGCTTTCTTT. As protein: CASSLVGGNTEAFF. V and J are TRBV7-9 and TRBJ1-1; D is ambiguous. The germline gives CDR1 SEHNR, CDR2 FQNEAQ (reference sequence). Trimming cost V 1 base and J 1 base, with 7 bases left between them. This CDR3 is built from 14 residues.

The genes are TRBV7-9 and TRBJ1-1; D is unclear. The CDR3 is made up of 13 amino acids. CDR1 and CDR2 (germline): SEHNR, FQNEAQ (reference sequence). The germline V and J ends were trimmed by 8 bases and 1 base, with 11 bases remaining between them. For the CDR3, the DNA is TGTGCCAGCTATCCTAGTCCGAACACTGAAGCTTTCTTT. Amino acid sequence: CASYPSPNTEAFF. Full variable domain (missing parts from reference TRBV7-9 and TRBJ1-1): DTGVSQNPRHKITKRGQNVTFRCDPISEHNRLYWYRQTLGQGPEFLTYFQNEAQLEKSRLLSDRFSAERPKGSFSTLEIQRTEQGDSAMYLCASYPSPNTEAFFGQGTRLTVV.

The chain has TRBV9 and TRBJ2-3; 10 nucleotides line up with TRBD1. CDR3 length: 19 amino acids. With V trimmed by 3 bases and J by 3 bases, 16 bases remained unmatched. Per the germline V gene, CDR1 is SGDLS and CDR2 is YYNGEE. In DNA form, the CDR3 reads TGTGCCAGCAGCGGGTGGAAGGGATCCGGGACAGGGGTAACAGATACGCAGTATTTT. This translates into CASSGWKGSGTGVTDTQYF.

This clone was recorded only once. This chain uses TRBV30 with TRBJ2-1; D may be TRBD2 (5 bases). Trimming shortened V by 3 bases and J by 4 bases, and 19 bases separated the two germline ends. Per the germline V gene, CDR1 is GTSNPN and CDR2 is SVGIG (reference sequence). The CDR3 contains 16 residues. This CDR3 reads CAWRKSGLAQYNEQFF. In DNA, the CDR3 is TGTGCCTGGAGAAAAAGTGGTCTAGCCCAATACAATGAGCAGTTCTTC.

The CDR3 here is CASSGAGTGWEKLFF. CDR3 nucleotides: TGTGCCAGTAGTGGCGCCGGGACAGGTTGGGAAAAACTGTTTTTT. The chain couples TRBV19 to TRBJ1-4; TRBD1 agrees at 8 bases. This CDR3 comprises 15 residues. CDR1 is LNHDA and CDR2 is SQIVND in the germline V gene (reference sequence). V lost 5 bases and J lost 8; bases outside the gene matches: 10.

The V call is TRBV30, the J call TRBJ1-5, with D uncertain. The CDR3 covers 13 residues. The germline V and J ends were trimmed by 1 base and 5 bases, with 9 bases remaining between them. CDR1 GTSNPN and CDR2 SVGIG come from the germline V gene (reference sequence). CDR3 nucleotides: TGTGCCTGGAGTGCCGGGGTAGATCAGCCCCAGCATTTT. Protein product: CAWSAGVDQPQHF.

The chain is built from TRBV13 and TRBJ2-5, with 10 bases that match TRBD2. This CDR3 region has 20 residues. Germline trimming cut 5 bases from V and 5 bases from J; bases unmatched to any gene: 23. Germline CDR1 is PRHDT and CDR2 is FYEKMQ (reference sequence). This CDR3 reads CASSQITTGSASGRKETQYF. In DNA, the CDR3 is TGTGCCAGCAGCCAAATCACGACAGGGTCGGCTAGCGGGAGAAAGGAGACCCAGTACTTC.

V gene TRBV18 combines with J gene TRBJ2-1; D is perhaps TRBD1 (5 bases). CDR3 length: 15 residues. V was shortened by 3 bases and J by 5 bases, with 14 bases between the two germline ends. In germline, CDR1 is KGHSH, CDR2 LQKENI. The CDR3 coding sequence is TGTGCCAGCTCACCGCGCTCAGGGAAGAACAATGAGCAGTTCTTC. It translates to CASSPRSGKNNEQFF.